This TCR beta chain was recorded in a study of blood T cell repertoires in COVID-19. In terms of age and location, participants ranged from roughly 18 to 100 years and lived in about 25 US areas. Recovered participants had two consecutive negative NP/OP PCR tests, healthcare professional clearance, or symptom resolution. CDR3 size: 17 residues. V was pared by 6 bases and J by 0 bases, with 10 bases of the junction left unmatched. The germline V gene has CDR1 WSHSY and CDR2 SAAADI. This clone was recorded a few times. This table comes from immunoSEQ multiplex PCR, and its TCRdb copy is limited to in-frame clones, with some not included. Of more than 300,000 clones in the sample, 88% were seen once.

The receptor was isolated from a woman aged 18-29 years who had recovered from COVID-19. The V and J genes are TRBV10-2 and TRBJ1-5; 8 nucleotides align to TRBD1. The sample was PBMCs or T cells enriched from blood (not recorded which). The CDR3 sequence is CASSASGTGDSNQPQHF. The CDR3 coding sequence is TGCGCCAGCAGCGCTTCCGGGACAGGAGATAGCAATCAGCCCCAGCATTTT.